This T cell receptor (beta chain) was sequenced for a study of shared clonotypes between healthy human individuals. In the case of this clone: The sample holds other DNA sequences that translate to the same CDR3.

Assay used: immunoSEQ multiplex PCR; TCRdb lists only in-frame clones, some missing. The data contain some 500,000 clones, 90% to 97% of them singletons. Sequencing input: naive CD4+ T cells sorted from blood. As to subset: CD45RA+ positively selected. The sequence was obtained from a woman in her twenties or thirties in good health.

In nucleotides, the CDR3 is TGTGCCAGCTCACCCGGGGACTCTGGAAACACCATATATTTT. It specifies CASSPGDSGNTIYF. The V and J genes are TRBV18 and TRBJ1-3; D is ambiguous. The CDR3 covers 14 residues. Germline V CDR1 and CDR2: KGHSH, LQKENI. Between the trimmed V and J ends, which lost 3 bases and 0 bases, there was a span of 6 bases.